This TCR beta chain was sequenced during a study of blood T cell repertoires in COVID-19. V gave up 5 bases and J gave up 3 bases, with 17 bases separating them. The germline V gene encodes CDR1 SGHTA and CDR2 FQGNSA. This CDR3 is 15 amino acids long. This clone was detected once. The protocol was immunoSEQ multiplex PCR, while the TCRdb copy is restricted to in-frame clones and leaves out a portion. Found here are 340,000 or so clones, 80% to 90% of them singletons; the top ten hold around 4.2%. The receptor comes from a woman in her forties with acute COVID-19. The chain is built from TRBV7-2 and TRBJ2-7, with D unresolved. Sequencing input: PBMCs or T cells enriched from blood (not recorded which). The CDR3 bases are TGTGCCAGCAGCCCGAACCCTATAGTGAACTACGAGCAGTACTTC. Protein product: CASSPNPIVNYEQYF.